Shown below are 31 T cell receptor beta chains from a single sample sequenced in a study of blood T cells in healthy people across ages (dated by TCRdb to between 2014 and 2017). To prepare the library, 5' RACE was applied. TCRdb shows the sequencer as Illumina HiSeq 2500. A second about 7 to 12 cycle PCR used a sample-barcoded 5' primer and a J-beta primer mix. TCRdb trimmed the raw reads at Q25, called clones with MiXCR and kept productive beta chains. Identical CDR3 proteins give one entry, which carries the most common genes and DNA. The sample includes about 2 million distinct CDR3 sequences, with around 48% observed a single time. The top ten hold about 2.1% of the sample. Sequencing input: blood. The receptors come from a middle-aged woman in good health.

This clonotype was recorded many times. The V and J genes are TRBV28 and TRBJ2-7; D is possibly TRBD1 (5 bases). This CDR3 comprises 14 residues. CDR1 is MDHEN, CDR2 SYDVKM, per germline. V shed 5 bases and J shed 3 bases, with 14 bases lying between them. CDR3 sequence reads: CASSPGSKYYEQYF. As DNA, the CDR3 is TGTGCCAGCAGTCCAGGGTCAAAATACTACGAGCAGTACTTC.

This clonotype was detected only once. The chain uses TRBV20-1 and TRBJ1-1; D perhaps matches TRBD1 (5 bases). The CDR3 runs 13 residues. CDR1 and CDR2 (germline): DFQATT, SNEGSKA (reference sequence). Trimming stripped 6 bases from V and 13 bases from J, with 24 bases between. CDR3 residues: CSARGRALLWDFF. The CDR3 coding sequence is TGCAGTGCCCGAGGCAGGGCCCTTCTTTGGGATTTCTTT.

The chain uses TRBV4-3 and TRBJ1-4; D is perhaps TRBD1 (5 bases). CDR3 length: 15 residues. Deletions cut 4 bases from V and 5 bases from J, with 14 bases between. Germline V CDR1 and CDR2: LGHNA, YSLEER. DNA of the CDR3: TGCGCCAGCAGCCCCGGACACGGCGGAAATGAAAAACTGTTTTTT. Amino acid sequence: CASSPGHGGNEKLFF.

The CDR3 DNA follows: TGCAGCGTTGAAAAACCAGCAAAGACCCAGTACTTC. It encodes CSVEKPAKTQYF. The chain links TRBV29-1 to TRBJ2-5; the D is unclear. Germline CDR1 is SQVTM and CDR2 is ANQGSEA. The V and J ends lost 2 bases and 6 bases respectively, with 10 bases between them. The CDR3 runs to 12 residues.

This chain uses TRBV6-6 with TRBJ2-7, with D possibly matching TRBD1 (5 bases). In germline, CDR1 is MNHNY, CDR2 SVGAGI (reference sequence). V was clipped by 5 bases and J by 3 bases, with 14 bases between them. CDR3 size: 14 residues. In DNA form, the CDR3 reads TGTGCCAGCAGTAGTGCCCTGACAGTCTACGAGCAGTACTTC. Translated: CASSSALTVYEQYF.

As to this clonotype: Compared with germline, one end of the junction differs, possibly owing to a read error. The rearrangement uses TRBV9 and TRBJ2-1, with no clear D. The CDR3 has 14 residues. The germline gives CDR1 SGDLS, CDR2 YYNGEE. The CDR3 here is CASSVSSRYSEQFF. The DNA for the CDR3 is TGTGCCAGCAGCGTCAGTTCCCGTTACAGTGAGCAGTTCTTC.

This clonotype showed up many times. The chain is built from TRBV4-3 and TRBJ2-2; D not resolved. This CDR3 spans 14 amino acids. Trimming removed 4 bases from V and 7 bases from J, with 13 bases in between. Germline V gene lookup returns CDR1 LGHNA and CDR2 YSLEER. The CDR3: CASSPALFIGELFF. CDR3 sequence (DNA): TGCGCCAGCAGCCCGGCACTCTTTATCGGGGAGCTGTTTTTT.

CDR3 nucleotides: TGTGCCAGCAGCGTACGCAGTGGAAATCAGCCCCAGCATTTT. Its protein product is CASSVRSGNQPQHF. J is TRBJ1-5 and V is TRBV7-2; D is undetermined. CDR1 and CDR2 (germline): SGHTA, FQGNSA. The CDR3 has 14 amino acids. Between the trimmed V and J ends, which lost 5 bases and 4 bases, there was a span of 12 bases.

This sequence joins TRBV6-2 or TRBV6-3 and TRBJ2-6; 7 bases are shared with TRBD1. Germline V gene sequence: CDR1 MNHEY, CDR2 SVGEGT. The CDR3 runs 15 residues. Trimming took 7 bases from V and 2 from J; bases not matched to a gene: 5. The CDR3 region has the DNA TGTGCCAGCATTAGTGACAGGGCTGGGGCCAACGTCCTGACTTTC. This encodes CASISDRAGANVLTF.

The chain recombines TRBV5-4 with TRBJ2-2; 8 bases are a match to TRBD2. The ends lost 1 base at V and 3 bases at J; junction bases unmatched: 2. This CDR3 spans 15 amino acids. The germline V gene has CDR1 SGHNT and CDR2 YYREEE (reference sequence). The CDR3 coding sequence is TGTGCCAGCAGCTTGAGCGGGAGATACACCGGGGAGCTGTTTTTT. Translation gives CASSLSGRYTGELFF.

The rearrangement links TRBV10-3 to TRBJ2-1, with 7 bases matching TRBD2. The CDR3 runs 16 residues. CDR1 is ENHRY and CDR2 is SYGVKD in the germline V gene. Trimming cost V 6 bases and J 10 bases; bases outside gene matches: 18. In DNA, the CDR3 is TGTGCCATCAGGAGACCTGGGAGGGGAAGGGCCTACGAGCAGTTCTTC. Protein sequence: CAIRRPGRGRAYEQFF.

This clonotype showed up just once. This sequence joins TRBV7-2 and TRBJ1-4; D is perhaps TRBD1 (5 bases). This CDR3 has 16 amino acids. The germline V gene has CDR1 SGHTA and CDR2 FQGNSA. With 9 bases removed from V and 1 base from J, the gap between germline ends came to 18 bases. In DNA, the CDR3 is TGTGCCAGTTCAGACGTGTGGGGGGAAACTAATGAAAAACTGTTTTTT. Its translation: CASSDVWGETNEKLFF.

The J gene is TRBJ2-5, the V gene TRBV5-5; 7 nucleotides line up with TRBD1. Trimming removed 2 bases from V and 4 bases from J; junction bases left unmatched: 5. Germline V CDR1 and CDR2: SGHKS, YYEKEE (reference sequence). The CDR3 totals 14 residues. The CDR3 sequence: CASSFPTGTETQYF. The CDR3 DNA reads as TGTGCCAGCAGCTTCCCGACAGGGACAGAGACCCAGTACTTC.

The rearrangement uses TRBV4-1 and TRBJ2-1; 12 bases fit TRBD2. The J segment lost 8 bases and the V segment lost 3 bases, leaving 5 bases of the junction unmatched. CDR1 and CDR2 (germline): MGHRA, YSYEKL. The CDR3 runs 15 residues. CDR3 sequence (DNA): TGCGCCAGCAGCCACCGACTAGCGGGGGCCGATGAGCAGTTCTTC. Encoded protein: CASSHRLAGADEQFF.

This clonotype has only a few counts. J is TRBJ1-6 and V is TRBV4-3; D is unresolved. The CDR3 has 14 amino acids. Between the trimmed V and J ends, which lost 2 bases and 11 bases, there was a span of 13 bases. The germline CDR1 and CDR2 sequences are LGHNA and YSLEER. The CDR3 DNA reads TGCGCCAGCAGCCAATTACTGTACCAGCCACCCCTCCACTTT. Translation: CASSQLLYQPPLHF.

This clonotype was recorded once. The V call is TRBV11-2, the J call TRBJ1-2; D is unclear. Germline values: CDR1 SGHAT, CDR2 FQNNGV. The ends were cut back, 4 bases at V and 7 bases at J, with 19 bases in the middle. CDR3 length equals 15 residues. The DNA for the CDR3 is TGTGCCAGCAGCTCAGCCCGCGGGGATCCCCTTGGCTACACCTTC. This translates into CASSSARGDPLGYTF.

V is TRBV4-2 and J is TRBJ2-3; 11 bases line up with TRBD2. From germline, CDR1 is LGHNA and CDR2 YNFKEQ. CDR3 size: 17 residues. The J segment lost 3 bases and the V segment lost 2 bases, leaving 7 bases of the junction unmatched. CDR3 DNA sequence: TGTGCCAGCAGCCAAATGGGGGCTAGCGGGGGGACAGATACGCAGTATTTT. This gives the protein CASSQMGASGGTDTQYF.

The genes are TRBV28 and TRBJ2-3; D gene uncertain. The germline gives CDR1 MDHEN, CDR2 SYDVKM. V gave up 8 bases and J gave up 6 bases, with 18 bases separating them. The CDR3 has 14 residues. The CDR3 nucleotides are TGTGCCAGCGAGAGGTTACTCCCCGGGGATACGCAGTATTTT. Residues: CASERLLPGDTQYF.

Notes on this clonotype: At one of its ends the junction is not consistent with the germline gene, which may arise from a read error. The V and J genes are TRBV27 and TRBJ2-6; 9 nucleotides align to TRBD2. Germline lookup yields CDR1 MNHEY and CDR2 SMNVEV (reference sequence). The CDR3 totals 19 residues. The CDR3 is CDSSLFSGGLQSGANVLTF. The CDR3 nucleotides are TGTGACAGCAGTTTATTTAGCGGGGGCCTTCAGTCTGGGGCCAACGTCCTGACTTTC.

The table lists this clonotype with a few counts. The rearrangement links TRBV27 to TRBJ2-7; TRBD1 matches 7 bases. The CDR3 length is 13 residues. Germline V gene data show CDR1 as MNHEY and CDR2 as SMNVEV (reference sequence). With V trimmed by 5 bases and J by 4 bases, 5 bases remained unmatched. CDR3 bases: TGTGCCAGCAGTCCCGCGACAGGGTACGAGCAGTACTTC. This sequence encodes CASSPATGYEQYF.

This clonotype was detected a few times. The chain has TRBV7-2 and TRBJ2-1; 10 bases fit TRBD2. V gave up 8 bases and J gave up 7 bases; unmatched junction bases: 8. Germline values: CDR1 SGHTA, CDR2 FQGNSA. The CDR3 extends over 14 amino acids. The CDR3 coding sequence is TGTGCCAGCGGCACTAGCGGGAAAGCAAATGAGCAGTTCTTC. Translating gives CASGTSGKANEQFF.

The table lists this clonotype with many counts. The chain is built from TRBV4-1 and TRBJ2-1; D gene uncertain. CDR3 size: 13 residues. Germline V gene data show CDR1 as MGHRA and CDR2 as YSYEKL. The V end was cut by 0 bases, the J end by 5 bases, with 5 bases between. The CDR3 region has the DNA TGCGCCAGCAGCCAAGATCTGAACAATGAGCAGTTCTTC. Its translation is CASSQDLNNEQFF.

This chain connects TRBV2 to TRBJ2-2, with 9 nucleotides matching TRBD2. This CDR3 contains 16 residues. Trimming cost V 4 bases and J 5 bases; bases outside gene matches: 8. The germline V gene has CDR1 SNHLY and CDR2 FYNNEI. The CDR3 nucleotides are TGTGCCAGCAGTGTACTAGCGGGTGATACAACCGGGGAGCTGTTTTTT. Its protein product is CASSVLAGDTTGELFF.

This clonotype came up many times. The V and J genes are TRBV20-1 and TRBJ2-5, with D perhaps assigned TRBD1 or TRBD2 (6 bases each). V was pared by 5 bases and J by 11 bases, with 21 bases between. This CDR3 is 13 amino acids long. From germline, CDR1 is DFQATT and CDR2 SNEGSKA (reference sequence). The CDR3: CSASTGNLREQYF. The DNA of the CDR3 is TGCAGTGCTTCGACAGGAAACCTACGGGAGCAGTACTTC.

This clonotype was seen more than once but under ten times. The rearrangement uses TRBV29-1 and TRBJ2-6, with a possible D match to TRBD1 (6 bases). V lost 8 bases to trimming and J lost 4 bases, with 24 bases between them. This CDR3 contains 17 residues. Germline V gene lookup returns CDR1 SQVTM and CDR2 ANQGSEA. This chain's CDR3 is CSPKKWRTDSGANVLTF. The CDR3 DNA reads TGCAGCCCGAAAAAGTGGAGGACAGATTCCGGGGCCAACGTCCTGACTTTC.

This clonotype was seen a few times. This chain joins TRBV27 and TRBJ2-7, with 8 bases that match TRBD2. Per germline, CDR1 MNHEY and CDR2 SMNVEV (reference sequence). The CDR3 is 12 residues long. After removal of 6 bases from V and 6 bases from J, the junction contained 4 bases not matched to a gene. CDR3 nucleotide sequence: TGTGCCAGCAGGACGGCGGGAGGCGAGCAGTACTTC. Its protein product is CASRTAGGEQYF.

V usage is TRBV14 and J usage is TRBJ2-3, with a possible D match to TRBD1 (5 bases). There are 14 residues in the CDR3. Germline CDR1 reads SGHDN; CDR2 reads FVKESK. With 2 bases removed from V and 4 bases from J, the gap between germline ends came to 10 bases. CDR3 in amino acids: CASSQYKGADTQYF. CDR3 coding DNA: TGTGCCAGCAGCCAATACAAAGGGGCAGATACGCAGTATTTT.

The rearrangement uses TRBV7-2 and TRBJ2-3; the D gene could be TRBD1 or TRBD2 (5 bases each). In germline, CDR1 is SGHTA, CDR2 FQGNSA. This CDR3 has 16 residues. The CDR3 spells CATGPGTSLRTDTQYF. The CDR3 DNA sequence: TGTGCTACCGGGCCCGGGACGAGCTTACGCACAGATACGCAGTATTTT.

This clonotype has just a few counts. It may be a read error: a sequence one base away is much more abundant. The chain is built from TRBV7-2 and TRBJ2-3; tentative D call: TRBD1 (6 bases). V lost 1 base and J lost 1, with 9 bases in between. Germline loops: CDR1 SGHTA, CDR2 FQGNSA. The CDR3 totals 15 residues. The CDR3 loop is CASSLDAGGTDTQYF. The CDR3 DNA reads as TGTGCCAGCAGCTTAGATGCAGGGGGCACAGATACGCAGTATTTT.

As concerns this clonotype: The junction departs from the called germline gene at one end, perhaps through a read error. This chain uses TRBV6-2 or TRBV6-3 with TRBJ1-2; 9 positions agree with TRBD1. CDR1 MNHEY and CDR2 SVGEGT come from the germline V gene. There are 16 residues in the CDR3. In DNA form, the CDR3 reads TGTGCCAGCAACGAGGGACAGGGAATGCCTAACTATGACTACACCTTC. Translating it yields CASNEGQGMPNYDYTF.

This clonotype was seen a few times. The CDR3 DNA is TGTGCCAGCAGCTTAACAGGGAAGGGGCACAATGAGCAGTTCTTC. It codes for CASSLTGKGHNEQFF. The chain recombines TRBV11-1 with TRBJ2-1, with a tentative D call TRBD1 (6 bases). Deletions cut 2 bases from V and 5 bases from J, with 13 bases between. Germline values: CDR1 SGHAT, CDR2 FQDESV (reference sequence). The length of the CDR3 is 15 residues.